Below are 5 T cell receptor beta chains sequenced from a single sample in a study of blood T cell repertoires in COVID-19. Here immunoSEQ multiplex PCR was the method, and the copy in TCRdb shows in-frame clones only, minus some. The sample lists 250,000 to 350,000 clones; about 85% were seen once. The sample comprised peripheral blood. These receptors were obtained from a human donor with COVID-19, enrolled during active disease. The donor label of this sample is uncertain.

The chain uses TRBV30 and TRBJ2-5; D ambiguous. Trimming took 6 bases from V and 5 from J, leaving 13 bases between them. CDR1 and CDR2 (germline): GTSNPN, SVGIG (reference sequence). The CDR3 consists of 12 residues. CDR3 protein: CACSPARETQYF. In DNA form, the CDR3 reads TGTGCCTGCTCGCCCGCCCGGGAGACCCAGTACTTC.

The chain couples TRBV25-1 to TRBJ2-3; 12 positions agree with TRBD2. The trim removed 0 bases at V and 0 bases at J, leaving 4 bases unmatched. The CDR3 is made up of 18 amino acids. CDR1 is MGHDK and CDR2 is SYGVNS in the germline V gene. As DNA, the CDR3 is TGTGCCAGCAGTGAATATGGGACTAGCGGGTCTAGCACAGATACGCAGTATTTT. Residues: CASSEYGTSGSSTDTQYF.

This chain connects TRBV5-1 to TRBJ2-2; unclear D gene. V was shortened by 5 bases and J by 0 bases, with 14 bases between the two germline ends. This CDR3 has 16 residues. CDR1 and CDR2 (germline): SGHRS, YFSETQ. The CDR3 region has the DNA TGCGCCAGCAGATCTAACACAGATGCGAACACCGGGGAGCTGTTTTTT. It translates to CASRSNTDANTGELFF.

This clone was found once. The chain combines TRBV6-1 with TRBJ1-5; D is unresolved. With 1 base removed from V and 9 bases from J, the gap between germline ends came to 10 bases. CDR1 and CDR2 from the germline V gene are MNHNS and SASEGT. The CDR3 runs 13 residues. CDR3 sequence reads: CASSEVGVLPQHF. CDR3 in DNA: TGTGCCAGCAGTGAAGTAGGAGTTTTGCCCCAGCATTTT.

The chain joins TRBV6-6 to TRBJ1-2, with 8 bases identical to TRBD1. The trim removed 5 bases at V and 6 bases at J, leaving 17 bases unmatched. CDR3 length: 17 residues. Germline V gene lookup returns CDR1 MNHNY and CDR2 SVGAGI (reference sequence). The CDR3 is CASSPRGRTGKGHGYTF. In nucleotides, the CDR3 is TGTGCCAGCAGTCCCCGGGGGCGGACAGGGAAAGGCCATGGCTACACCTTC.